One sample yielded the 10 T cell receptor beta chains listed below, sequenced in a study of blood T cell repertoires in COVID-19. Clones were read by immunoSEQ multiplex PCR, and TCRdb kept only the in-frame ones, dropping some. Of about 55,000 clones listed, approximately 90% are singletons. Sequenced material: peripheral blood. The receptors shown here come from a man in his forties with COVID-19, enrolled during active disease.

The chain couples TRBV7-9 to TRBJ2-1; TRBD2 aligns across 8 bases. Germline values: CDR1 SEHNR, CDR2 FQNEAQ (reference sequence). The length of the CDR3 is 15 residues. V was pared by 3 bases and J by 2 bases, with 3 bases of the junction left unmatched. The CDR3: CASSFDGRAYNEQFF. For the CDR3, the DNA is TGTGCCAGCAGCTTTGACGGGAGGGCCTACAATGAGCAGTTCTTC. The entire variable domain, with the rest obtained from reference TRBV7-9 and TRBJ2-1, is as follows: DTGVSQNPRHKITKRGQNVTFRCDPISEHNRLYWYRQTLGQGPEFLTYFQNEAQLEKSRLLSDRFSAERPKGSFSTLEIQRTEQGDSAMYLCASSFDGRAYNEQFFGPGTRLTVL.

This chain connects TRBV5-1 to TRBJ2-1; D may be TRBD1 (5 bases). The CDR3 covers 11 residues. Germline V gene data show CDR1 as SGHRS and CDR2 as YFSETQ. V lost 0 bases and J lost 10, with 5 bases in between. Written as DNA, the CDR3 is TGCGCCAGCAGCTTGGGACAGGAGCAGTTCTTC. This sequence encodes CASSLGQEQFF.

The chain links TRBV19 to TRBJ1-6, with D unresolved. This CDR3 region has 15 residues. V was cut by 3 bases and J by 7 bases, with 13 bases left in between. Germline V gives CDR1 LNHDA, CDR2 SQIVND (reference sequence). The DNA for the CDR3 is TGTGCCAGTAGTATGTTACGGGAGAGGAATTCACCCCTCCACTTT. This gives the protein CASSMLRERNSPLHF.

V and J are TRBV2 and TRBJ1-3, with D maybe TRBD1 (5 bases). This CDR3 spans 12 amino acids. Germline V CDR1 and CDR2: SNHLY, FYNNEI. V lost 8 bases to trimming and J lost 4 bases, with 9 bases between them. DNA of the CDR3: TGTGCCAGCCAGGGTTCCGGAAACACCATATATTTT. It is translated as CASQGSGNTIYF. Using reference TRBV2 and TRBJ1-3 for the parts outside the CDR3, the full variable domain is EPEVTQTPSHQVTQMGQEVILRCVPISNHLYFYWYRQILGQKVEFLVSFYNNEISEKSEIFDDQFSVERPDGSNFTLKIRSTKLEDSAMYFCASQGSGNTIYFGEGSWLTVV.

CDR3 region: CAIASRGSGNTIYF. The CDR3 region has the DNA TGTGCCATCGCCAGTCGTGGCTCTGGAAACACCATATATTTT. The gene calls are TRBV10-3 and TRBJ1-3, with unresolved D. The CDR3 runs 14 residues. Germline CDR1 is ENHRY and CDR2 is SYGVKD. V was cut by 8 bases and J by 0 bases, with 11 bases left in between.

J is TRBJ1-1 and V is TRBV28; D is possibly TRBD1 (5 bases). The CDR3 consists of 16 residues. CDR1 is MDHEN, CDR2 SYDVKM, per germline. V dropped 7 bases and J dropped 8 bases, with 26 bases sitting between them. DNA of the CDR3: TGTGCCAGCACTATCCACGCCGGCGGGGGAAATAAAGAAGCTTTCTTT. Its translation: CASTIHAGGGNKEAFF.

This chain joins TRBV2 and TRBJ2-1; TRBD2 might be the D (7 bases). Germline lookup yields CDR1 SNHLY and CDR2 FYNNEI. The CDR3 has 14 amino acids. The V end lost 10 bases, the J end lost 4 bases, and 17 bases lay between the germline ends. The CDR3 sequence is CAKALGGPYNEQFF. The CDR3 bases are TGTGCCAAAGCACTGGGGGGGCCTTACAATGAGCAGTTCTTC.

This clone was seen a handful of times. The chain joins TRBV3-1 (or the pseudogene TRBV3-2) to TRBJ1-4; unclear D gene. V dropped 0 bases and J dropped 5 bases, with 7 bases sitting between them. Germline V gene data show CDR1 as LGHDT and CDR2 as YNNKEL (reference sequence). The CDR3 spans 14 residues. CDR3 coding DNA: TGTGCCAGCAGCCAAGAAGGACTAAATGAAAAACTGTTTTTT. The encoded protein is CASSQEGLNEKLFF.

In this sample, this clone turned up once. This chain links TRBV24-1 with TRBJ2-1; the match to TRBD1 covers 9 bases. V was pared by 1 base and J by 3 bases, with 3 bases of the junction left unmatched. This CDR3 has 16 amino acids. Germline CDR1 is KGHDR and CDR2 is SFDVKD. CDR3 in DNA: TGTGCCACCAGTGATTTTAGGGGACAGGGCTACAATGAGCAGTTCTTC. Its translation is CATSDFRGQGYNEQFF.

The J gene is TRBJ2-3, the V gene TRBV2, with D uncertain. With 6 bases removed from V and 7 bases from J, the gap between germline ends came to 5 bases. Germline V CDR1 and CDR2: SNHLY, FYNNEI. CDR3 size: 10 residues. The CDR3 spells CASSSHTQYF. The CDR3 nucleotides are TGTGCCAGCAGCTCCCATACGCAGTATTTT.